These 21 T cell receptor beta chains originate from one sample sequenced in a study of cytomegalovirus exposure and HLA in healthy donors. PCR involved 60 Vbeta and 13 Jbeta primers. The assay was immunoSEQ multiplex PCR, and TCRdb's table has in-frame clones only and misses some. The top ten clones hold 5.5% to 7% of a sample with 150,000 to 200,000 clones, more than 75% of them seen once. The sample was PBMCs. The receptor source for this set is a woman in her forties or fifties in good health and CMV-seropositive.

This clone was seen a handful of times. Compared with germline, one end of the junction differs, possibly owing to a read error. The V call is TRBV7-9, the J call TRBJ1-2; 9 bases fit TRBD1. Germline V gene data show CDR1 as SEHNR and CDR2 as FQNEAQ (reference sequence). The CDR3 is 13 amino acids. This chain's CDR3 is CSSSLGQGSGYTF. CDR3 nucleotides: TGTTCCAGCAGCTTGGGACAGGGATCTGGCTACACCTTC.

The chain couples TRBV28 to TRBJ2-6; D perhaps matches TRBD1 (6 bases). CDR1 and CDR2 (germline): MDHEN, SYDVKM. This CDR3 spans 17 amino acids. V was cut by 3 bases and J by 0 bases, with 12 bases left in between. The CDR3 protein is CASSLSKGVSGANVLTF. The CDR3 DNA sequence: TGTGCCAGCAGTTTGTCCAAGGGGGTCTCTGGGGCCAACGTCCTGACTTTC.

This clone has only one observation. The V call is TRBV5-1, the J call TRBJ2-4; 7 bases fit TRBD2. The CDR3 spans 15 residues. The germline V gene encodes CDR1 SGHRS and CDR2 YFSETQ. V lost 0 bases to trimming and J lost 3 bases; unmatched junction nucleotides: 3. The CDR3 DNA sequence: TGCGCCAGCAGCTTGGGTCTAGCGGTCAAAAACATTCAGTACTTC. Its protein product is CASSLGLAVKNIQYF. Together with reference TRBV5-1 and TRBJ2-4, the CDR3 gives the full variable domain: KAGVTQTPRYLIKTRGQQVTLSCSPISGHRSVSWYQQTPGQGLQFLFEYFSETQRNKGNFPGRFSGRQFSNSRSEMNVSTLELGDSALYLCASSLGLAVKNIQYFGAGTRLSVL.

The chain couples TRBV11-3 to TRBJ2-7; D call uncertain. V was cut by 5 bases and J by 5 bases, with 10 bases left in between. CDR3 length: 12 residues. Germline V CDR1 and CDR2: SGHNT, YENEEA. The CDR3 DNA is TGTGCCAGCAGCCCCCAATTCAACGAGCAGTACTTC. It is translated as CASSPQFNEQYF.

This clone was picked up one time. The genes are TRBV7-2 and TRBJ1-2, with a tentative D call TRBD1 (6 bases). The length of the CDR3 is 15 residues. Between the trimmed V and J ends, which lost 2 bases and 4 bases, there was a span of 14 bases. Germline-derived CDR1 and CDR2 are SGHTA and FQGNSA. The CDR3 region has the DNA TGTGCCAGCAGCTTAATAATGGGGGCCGGCTATGGCTACACCTTC. Translation: CASSLIMGAGYGYTF.

The gene calls are TRBV4-2 and TRBJ2-3, with 9 bases lining up with TRBD2. The CDR3 consists of 18 residues. Germline V gene sequence: CDR1 LGHNA, CDR2 YNFKEQ. V lost 0 bases to trimming and J lost 1 base; unmatched junction nucleotides: 8. The CDR3 bases are TGTGCCAGCAGCCAAGATGAGGCGGGGGGGCCTGGCACAGATACGCAGTATTTT. This sequence encodes CASSQDEAGGPGTDTQYF.

The rearrangement links TRBV2 to TRBJ1-1; TRBD1 is a possible D gene (6 bases). Between the trimmed V and J ends, which lost 5 bases and 4 bases, there was a span of 23 bases. Looked up from germline, CDR1 is SNHLY and CDR2 is FYNNEI. The CDR3 totals 17 residues. In nucleotides, the CDR3 is TGTGCCAGCAGTAAGAGCGGGGGCGGAATTCGACGCACTGAAGCTTTCTTT. Its translation: CASSKSGGGIRRTEAFF.

The chain employs TRBV5-4 and TRBJ2-5, with 9 bases matching TRBD2. The germline CDR1 and CDR2 sequences are SGHNT and YYREEE (reference sequence). CDR3 length: 15 amino acids. The trim removed 6 bases at V and 4 bases at J, leaving 10 bases unmatched. The CDR3 DNA reads as TGTGCCAGCACCCGATCGGCTAGCGGGACAGAGACCCAGTACTTC. This sequence encodes CASTRSASGTETQYF. The whole variable domain, remainder taken from reference TRBV5-4 and TRBJ2-5, is ETGVTQSPTHLIKTRGQQVTLRCSSQSGHNTVSWYQQALGQGPQFIFQYYREEENGRGNFPPRFSGLQFPNYSSELNVNALELDDSALYLCASTRSASGTETQYFGPGTRLLVL.

J is TRBJ2-5 and V is TRBV5-4, with TRBD2 identical over 10 bases. The CDR3 is made up of 16 amino acids. Germline assignment: CDR1 SGHNT and CDR2 YYREEE (reference sequence). V was pared by 1 base and J by 5 bases, with 8 bases of the junction left unmatched. CDR3 sequence reads: CASSLTSGAGGETQYF. CDR3 in DNA: TGTGCCAGCAGCTTGACTAGCGGGGCAGGTGGGGAGACCCAGTACTTC. The complete variable domain, with remaining parts taken from reference TRBV5-4 and TRBJ2-5, reads ETGVTQSPTHLIKTRGQQVTLRCSSQSGHNTVSWYQQALGQGPQFIFQYYREEENGRGNFPPRFSGLQFPNYSSELNVNALELDDSALYLCASSLTSGAGGETQYFGPGTRLLVL.

The chain recombines TRBV5-4 with TRBJ1-1; 8 bases are a match to TRBD1. Trimming cost V 0 bases and J 7 bases; bases outside gene matches: 11. CDR1 SGHNT and CDR2 YYREEE come from the germline V gene (reference sequence). The length of the CDR3 is 16 residues. CDR3 sequence (DNA): TGTGCCAGCAGCTTGGAGAGGACAGGGCGAGGGGATGAAGCTTTCTTT. It yields the protein CASSLERTGRGDEAFF.

This chain uses TRBV30 with TRBJ2-7; 9 positions agree with TRBD1. This CDR3 contains 15 residues. V trimming: 1 base; J trimming: 5 bases; junction bases outside the gene matches: 9. Looked up from germline, CDR1 is GTSNPN and CDR2 is SVGIG (reference sequence). For the CDR3, the DNA is TGTGCCTGGAGTGAAGGGACAGGGCGAGCCAACGAGCAGTACTTC. Translated: CAWSEGTGRANEQYF.

V gene TRBV19 combines with J gene TRBJ1-5, with a possible D match to TRBD1 (6 bases). CDR3 length: 16 residues. Germline V gene sequence: CDR1 LNHDA, CDR2 SQIVND (reference sequence). With 3 bases removed from V and 3 bases from J, the gap between germline ends came to 15 bases. The CDR3: CASSISTGYNNQPQHF. The CDR3 DNA reads as TGTGCCAGTAGTATTTCCACAGGGTATAACAATCAGCCCCAGCATTTT.

The genes are TRBV5-5 and TRBJ2-3; D gene ambiguous. The CDR3 is 18 residues long. V was shortened by 4 bases and J by 2 bases, with 23 bases between the two germline ends. Germline CDR1 reads SGHKS; CDR2 reads YYEKEE (reference sequence). The CDR3 here is CASSPPFPRQRLTDTQYF. CDR3 nucleotides: TGTGCCAGCAGCCCCCCCTTTCCCAGGCAACGTCTCACAGATACGCAGTATTTT.

V is TRBV4-1 and J is TRBJ1-2, with 8 bases lining up with TRBD1. Germline lookup yields CDR1 MGHRA and CDR2 YSYEKL. The V gene end was trimmed by 0 bases and the J gene end by 4 bases; junction bases not matched to a gene: 4. CDR3 size: 15 residues. Written as DNA, the CDR3 is TGCGCCAGCAGCCAAGATTTCACAGGGGGCTATGGCTACACCTTC. Translated, it gives CASSQDFTGGYGYTF.

In this sample, this clone turned up once. The chain is built from TRBV4-2 and TRBJ2-1, with D possibly TRBD2 on 5 matching bases. The germline V gene encodes CDR1 LGHNA and CDR2 YNFKEQ. CDR3 length: 12 amino acids. The germline V and J ends were trimmed by 2 bases and 6 bases, with 5 bases remaining between them. CDR3 region: CASSQSGNEQFF. The CDR3 region has the DNA TGTGCCAGCAGCCAAAGCGGCAATGAGCAGTTCTTC.

The rearrangement uses TRBV6-6 and TRBJ2-7; D perhaps matches TRBD1 (5 bases). Trimming cost V 2 bases and J 2 bases, with 13 bases left between them. CDR3 length: 15 amino acids. Germline assignment: CDR1 MNHNY and CDR2 SVGAGI (reference sequence). The CDR3 here is CASSYGQGVTYEQYF. As DNA, the CDR3 is TGTGCCAGCAGTTACGGCCAGGGCGTTACCTACGAGCAGTACTTC.

This clone was found once. This sequence joins TRBV7-3 and TRBJ2-1; 7 bases are shared with TRBD2. Looked up from germline, CDR1 is SGHTA and CDR2 is FQGTGA. Trimming at V came to 1 base and at J to 2 bases, leaving 11 bases not matched to a gene. The CDR3 totals 18 residues. The CDR3 protein is CASSLRAGGSGTYNEQFF. CDR3 DNA sequence: TGTGCCAGCAGCTTAAGAGCCGGCGGGAGCGGTACCTACAATGAGCAGTTCTTC.

The chain joins TRBV5-1 to TRBJ1-5, with a weak D call TRBD1 (5 bases). CDR1 is SGHRS, CDR2 YFSETQ, per germline. V shed 4 bases and J shed 4 bases, with 15 bases lying between them. The CDR3 is 15 residues long. The CDR3 spells CASSDNERTNQPQHF. In DNA form, the CDR3 reads TGCGCCAGCAGCGATAACGAAAGGACAAATCAGCCCCAGCATTTT. Full variable domain (missing parts from reference TRBV5-1 and TRBJ1-5): KAGVTQTPRYLIKTRGQQVTLSCSPISGHRSVSWYQQTPGQGLQFLFEYFSETQRNKGNFPGRFSGRQFSNSRSEMNVSTLELGDSALYLCASSDNERTNQPQHFGDGTRLSIL.

The J gene is TRBJ2-1, the V gene TRBV10-3; 7 nucleotides agree with TRBD1. Unmatched junction bases numbered 12, after V lost 6 bases and J lost 13 bases. CDR1 ENHRY and CDR2 SYGVKD come from the germline V gene. The CDR3 consists of 13 residues. The CDR3 reads CAISGTTGEGQFF. DNA of the CDR3: TGTGCCATCAGCGGCACCACAGGGGAAGGTCAGTTCTTC.

This clone has just one count. The chain joins TRBV14 to TRBJ2-3, with D tentatively TRBD2 (6 bases). Germline lookup yields CDR1 SGHDN and CDR2 FVKESK. The CDR3 covers 14 residues. Trimming cost V 5 bases and J 2 bases, with 11 bases left between them. CDR3 in amino acids: CASSRDFLTDTQYF. The CDR3 bases are TGTGCCAGCAGCAGGGACTTTCTCACAGATACGCAGTATTTT.

The chain uses TRBV28 and TRBJ2-2; D might be TRBD1 (6 bases). The CDR3 length is 17 residues. The V end was cut by 3 bases, the J end by 4 bases, with 18 bases between. CDR1 and CDR2 (germline): MDHEN, SYDVKM. The CDR3 DNA reads as TGTGCCAGCAGTTTCCGGCGTTCACAGGGATCCACCGGGGAGCTGTTTTTT. This sequence encodes CASSFRRSQGSTGELFF.